A few counts support the clone carrying this TCR beta chain. Its antigen is unknown. This sample is part of a study of cytomegalovirus exposure and HLA in healthy donors. Overall study results and limits: Later analysis demonstrated an association between a missense DCLRE1C variant and TCR beta V- and J-gene trimming. Earlier findings revealed that most TCR beta V segments proved productive either about 87% or about 30% of the time. TCR beta chains associated with HLA were, in a later analysis, more clonally expanded than equally common others.

Germline lookup yields CDR1 SGHRS and CDR2 YFSETQ. The junction had 2 bases not matched to a gene; V was cut back by 0 bases and J by 5 bases. This CDR3 region has 15 residues. A multiplex PCR was run with 60 Vbeta primers and 13 Jbeta primers. Assay: immunoSEQ multiplex PCR; the TCRdb copy retains only in-frame clones and omits some. The table has around 200,000 clones, just over 75% seen once. This receptor was identified in a man younger than 40 in good health and CMV-seronegative. The sample comprised PBMCs. The chain links TRBV5-1 to TRBJ2-1; 10 nucleotides align to TRBD1. CDR3: CASSLGDRGHNEQFF. The CDR3 bases are TGCGCCAGCAGCTTGGGGGACAGGGGACACAATGAGCAGTTCTTC. Looking up the rest from reference TRBV5-1 and TRBJ2-1 gives the full variable domain: KAGVTQTPRYLIKTRGQQVTLSCSPISGHRSVSWYQQTPGQGLQFLFEYFSETQRNKGNFPGRFSGRQFSNSRSEMNVSTLELGDSALYLCASSLGDRGHNEQFFGPGTRLTVL.